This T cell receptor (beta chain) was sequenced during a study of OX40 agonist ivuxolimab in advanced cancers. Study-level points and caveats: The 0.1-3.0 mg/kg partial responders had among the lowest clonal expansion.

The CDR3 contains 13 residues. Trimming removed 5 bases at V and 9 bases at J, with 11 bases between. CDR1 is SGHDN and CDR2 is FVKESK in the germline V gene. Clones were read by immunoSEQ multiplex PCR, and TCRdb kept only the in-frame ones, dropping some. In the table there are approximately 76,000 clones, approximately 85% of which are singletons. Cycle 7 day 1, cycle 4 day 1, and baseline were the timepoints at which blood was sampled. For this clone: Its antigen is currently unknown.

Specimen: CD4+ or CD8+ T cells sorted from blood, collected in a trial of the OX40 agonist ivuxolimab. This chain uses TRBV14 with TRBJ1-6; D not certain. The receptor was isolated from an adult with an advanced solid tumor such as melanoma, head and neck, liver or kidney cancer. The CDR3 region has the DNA TGTGCCAGCAGCGCCCTTGACGGTTCACCCCTCCACTTT. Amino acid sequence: CASSALDGSPLHF.